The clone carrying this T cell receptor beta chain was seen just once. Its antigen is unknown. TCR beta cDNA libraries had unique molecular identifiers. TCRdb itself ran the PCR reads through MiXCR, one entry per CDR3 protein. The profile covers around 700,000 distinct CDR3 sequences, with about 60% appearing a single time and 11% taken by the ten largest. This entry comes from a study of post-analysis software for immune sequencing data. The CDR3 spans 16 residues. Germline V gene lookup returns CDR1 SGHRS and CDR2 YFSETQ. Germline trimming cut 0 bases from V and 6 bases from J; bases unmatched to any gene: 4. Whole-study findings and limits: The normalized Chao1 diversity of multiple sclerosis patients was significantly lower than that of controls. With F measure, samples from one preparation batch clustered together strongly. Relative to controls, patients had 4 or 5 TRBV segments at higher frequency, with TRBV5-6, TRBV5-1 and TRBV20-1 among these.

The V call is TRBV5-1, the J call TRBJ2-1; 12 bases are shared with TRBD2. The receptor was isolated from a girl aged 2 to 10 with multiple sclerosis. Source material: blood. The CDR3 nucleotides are TGCGCCAGCAGCTTGGGGACTAGCGGGAACATCAATGAGCAGTTCTTC. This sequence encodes CASSLGTSGNINEQFF.